This T cell receptor (beta chain) was observed in a study of T cells after yellow fever vaccination. For TCR, cDNA came from 5'RACE template switching, which added a universal primer site and UMIs. MiXCR, run by TCRdb on the 5' RACE reads, gives a single entry per CDR3 protein. The profile covers 200,000 to 250,000 distinct CDR3 sequences, with about 3% appearing a single time and roughly 3.2% taken by the ten largest. Germline V gene lookup returns CDR1 MNHEY and CDR2 SVGAGI. The CDR3 sequence is 15 residues long. V gave up 0 bases and J gave up 5 bases, with 10 bases separating them. Material: CD4+ T cells sorted from PBMCs, obtained 10 days after the yellow fever booster vaccination. The sequence was obtained from a man aged 18 to 29 who received the YFV17D yellow fever vaccine. The gene calls are TRBV6-5 and TRBJ2-2, with D perhaps matching TRBD2 (7 bases). The CDR3 region is CASSYSGGGTGELFF. The CDR3 DNA sequence: TGTGCCAGCAGTTACTCAGGGGGGGGGACCGGGGAGCTGTTTTTT.